One and the same sample provided the 16 T cell receptor beta chains below, sequenced in a study of cytomegalovirus exposure and HLA in healthy donors. 60 Vbeta and 13 Jbeta primers were used in PCR. TCRdb's copy holds only in-frame clones and misses some; the assay was immunoSEQ multiplex PCR. The sample records more than 60,000 clones, about three quarters being singletons. Sequences were obtained from PBMCs. Source of these receptors: a man aged 18 to 35 in good health and CMV-seronegative.

This clone was observed a handful of times. The CDR3, as DNA: TGTGCCAGCAGCCAAGATGTGGGGGGAGGCACAGATACGCAGTATTTT. It translates to CASSQDVGGGTDTQYF. The V gene is TRBV14, the J gene TRBJ2-3; D might be TRBD2 (6 bases). The CDR3 is 16 amino acids. Germline V gives CDR1 SGHDN, CDR2 FVKESK. The V and J ends lost 0 bases and 1 base respectively, with 11 bases between them.

The genes are TRBV27 and TRBJ2-5; weak D call: TRBD1 (6 bases). The J call may be faulty, since TRBJ2-7 better matches the DNA end. CDR1 is MNHEY and CDR2 is SMNVEV in the germline V gene (reference sequence). The CDR3 consists of 14 residues. CDR3: CASSLGQMAYEQYF. The CDR3 region has the DNA TGTGCCAGCAGTCTCGGACAGATGGCCTACGAGCAGTACTTC.

This clone has a single count. CDR3 in DNA: TGTGCCAGCAGCGCCCAGGGAGGCACTGAAGCTTTCTTT. The encoded protein is CASSAQGGTEAFF. The chain uses TRBV11-3 and TRBJ1-1; D may be TRBD1 (5 bases). The V end was cut by 5 bases, the J end by 4 bases, with 11 bases between. This CDR3 has 13 amino acids. CDR1 is SGHNT, CDR2 YENEEA, per germline.

The V call is TRBV10-3, the J call TRBJ2-1; TRBD2 is a possible D gene (6 bases). Per the germline V gene, CDR1 is ENHRY and CDR2 is SYGVKD. The CDR3 has 15 amino acids. Trimming cost V 8 bases and J 2 bases, with 16 bases left between them. CDR3 bases: TGTGCCATCTGCCCACAGAGACTAGCCTACAATGAGCAGTTCTTC. Translated: CAICPQRLAYNEQFF.

As concerns this clone: This CDR3 is also generated by other DNA sequences in the sample. V is TRBV5-1 and J is TRBJ2-5; 11 nucleotides match TRBD2. The CDR3 sequence is 16 residues long. In germline, CDR1 is SGHRS, CDR2 YFSETQ. V lost 1 base, J lost 2 bases, and 4 bases stayed unmatched. CDR3 bases: TGCGCCAGCAGCTTGCAGGGACTAGCGGAGCAAGAGACCCAGTACTTC. It is translated as CASSLQGLAEQETQYF. Full variable domain (missing parts from reference TRBV5-1 and TRBJ2-5): KAGVTQTPRYLIKTRGQQVTLSCSPISGHRSVSWYQQTPGQGLQFLFEYFSETQRNKGNFPGRFSGRQFSNSRSEMNVSTLELGDSALYLCASSLQGLAEQETQYFGPGTRLLVL.

This clone was found a few times. The chain recombines TRBV4-1 with TRBJ2-3, with unresolved D. From germline, CDR1 is MGHRA and CDR2 YSYEKL. V dropped 0 bases and J dropped 3 bases, with 13 bases sitting between them. CDR3 length equals 16 residues. This CDR3 reads CASSQDPSSWTDTQYF. The CDR3 nucleotides are TGCGCCAGCAGCCAAGATCCTAGTTCGTGGACAGATACGCAGTATTTT.

The genes are TRBV28 and TRBJ2-7, with TRBD2 matching over 8 bases. The J segment lost 2 bases and the V segment lost 2 bases, leaving 14 bases of the junction unmatched. Germline CDR1 reads MDHEN; CDR2 reads SYDVKM. This CDR3 is built from 18 residues. The CDR3 DNA follows: TGTGCCAGCAGTTTAGCATCGGGGGGGTCAATTATTACCTACGAGCAGTACTTC. The encoded protein is CASSLASGGSIITYEQYF.

V usage is TRBV6-1 and J usage is TRBJ1-6; D is ambiguous. Germline-derived CDR1 and CDR2 are MNHNS and SASEGT. This CDR3 contains 12 residues. With 7 bases removed from V and 15 bases from J, the gap between germline ends came to 16 bases. CDR3 in amino acids: CASTSTRNILHF. The CDR3 nucleotides read TGTGCCAGCACCTCCACCCGAAACATCCTCCACTTT.

The chain couples TRBV6-6 to TRBJ2-3; TRBD2 aligns across 10 bases. CDR3 size: 15 residues. J gave up 4 bases and V 5 bases, and 6 bases lay outside the gene matches. In germline, CDR1 is MNHNY, CDR2 SVGAGI (reference sequence). DNA of the CDR3: TGTGCCAGCAGTAGAGCGGGGGGGCCCTCAGATACGCAGTATTTT. This codes for CASSRAGGPSDTQYF.

The gene calls are TRBV11-2 and TRBJ1-2; a weak D match, TRBD1 (6 bases). Germline assignment: CDR1 SGHAT and CDR2 FQNNGV. The CDR3 covers 14 residues. Trimming shortened V by 5 bases and J by 7 bases, and 17 bases separated the two germline ends. The CDR3 loop is CASSTGTGMGGYTF. The CDR3, as DNA: TGTGCCAGCAGCACCGGTACAGGGATGGGTGGCTACACCTTC.

In its sample, this clone was seen once. The chain uses TRBV19 and TRBJ2-5; the D gene is possibly TRBD2 (5 bases). The end of the DNA is better explained by TRBJ2-7, so the J call may be wrong. This CDR3 comprises 13 residues. Germline V gene lookup returns CDR1 LNHDA and CDR2 SQIVND (reference sequence). The CDR3 coding sequence is TGTGCCAGTAGTATAGCACTAGACTACGAGCAGTACTTC. Translated: CASSIALDYEQYF.

The J gene is TRBJ2-3, the V gene TRBV30, with 7 bases aligning to TRBD2. Germline lookup yields CDR1 GTSNPN and CDR2 SVGIG (reference sequence). Trimming cost V 1 base and J 6 bases; bases outside gene matches: 10. The CDR3 contains 15 residues. The CDR3: CAWSGRGLLGDTQYF. The CDR3 DNA reads TGTGCCTGGAGTGGGCGGGGGTTACTAGGGGATACGCAGTATTTT.

This sequence joins TRBV5-1 and TRBJ2-5; 8 bases map to TRBD1. Germline lookup yields CDR1 SGHRS and CDR2 YFSETQ. The V segment lost 4 bases and the J segment 2 bases; nucleotides outside the gene matches: 4. CDR3 length: 14 amino acids. This CDR3 is CASSVNRGQETQYF. CDR3 DNA sequence: TGCGCCAGCAGCGTAAACAGGGGGCAAGAGACCCAGTACTTC.

This chain connects TRBV5-1 to TRBJ1-6; 10 bases align to TRBD1. The CDR3 is 16 residues long. Germline lookup yields CDR1 SGHRS and CDR2 YFSETQ. J was trimmed by 5 bases and V by 4 bases; bases with no gene match: 6. The CDR3 loop reads CASSARTGGNNSPLHF. In DNA, the CDR3 is TGCGCCAGCAGCGCCAGGACAGGGGGAAATAATTCACCCCTCCACTTT. Together with reference TRBV5-1 and TRBJ1-6, the CDR3 gives the full variable domain: KAGVTQTPRYLIKTRGQQVTLSCSPISGHRSVSWYQQTPGQGLQFLFEYFSETQRNKGNFPGRFSGRQFSNSRSEMNVSTLELGDSALYLCASSARTGGNNSPLHFGNGTRLTVT.

The V gene is TRBV27, the J gene TRBJ1-2; no firm D call. With 8 bases removed from V and 4 bases from J, the gap between germline ends came to 14 bases. CDR3 length: 13 residues. Germline V gene lookup returns CDR1 MNHEY and CDR2 SMNVEV (reference sequence). The CDR3 DNA reads as TGTGCCAGCGTGGGAGCAGGAAGCTATGGCTACACCTTC. Amino acids: CASVGAGSYGYTF.

This clone was recorded once. This rearrangement joins TRBV5-1 to TRBJ1-6; possible D gene TRBD1, 5 bases. The CDR3 is 16 amino acids. Per germline, CDR1 SGHRS and CDR2 YFSETQ. V lost 0 bases to trimming and J lost 9 bases, with 16 bases between them. The CDR3, as DNA: TGCGCCAGCAGCTTGGATCCAGGGTTTGGTGGTTCACCCCTCCACTTT. Its translation: CASSLDPGFGGSPLHF.